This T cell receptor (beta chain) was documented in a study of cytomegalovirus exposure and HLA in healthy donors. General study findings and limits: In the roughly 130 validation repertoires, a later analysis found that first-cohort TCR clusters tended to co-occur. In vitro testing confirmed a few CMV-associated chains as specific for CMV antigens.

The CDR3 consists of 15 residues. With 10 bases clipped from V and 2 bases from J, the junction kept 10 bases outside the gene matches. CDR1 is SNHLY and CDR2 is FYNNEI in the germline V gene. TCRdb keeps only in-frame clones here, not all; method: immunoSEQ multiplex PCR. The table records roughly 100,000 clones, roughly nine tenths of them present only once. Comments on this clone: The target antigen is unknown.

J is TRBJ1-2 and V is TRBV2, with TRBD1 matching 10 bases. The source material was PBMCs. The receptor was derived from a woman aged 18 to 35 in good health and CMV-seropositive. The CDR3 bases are TGTGCCACGCCGGGACAGGGGCTCTTGAACTATGGCTACACCTTC. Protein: CATPGQGLLNYGYTF.